The 11 T cell receptor beta chains below were found in one sample sequenced in a study of blood T cells in healthy people across ages. PCR was performed a second time for about 6 to 12 cycles using a sample-barcoded 5' primer and a J-beta primer mix. TCRdb processed the 5' RACE reads anew with MiXCR; each CDR3 protein has one entry. The repertoire holds around 700,000 distinct CDR3 sequences, with around 25% as singletons. This sample was also put to use in a study of T cells of mothers and their children.

Sequences were obtained from blood. The source is a boy younger than 18 in good health.

The gene calls are TRBV2 and TRBJ2-5; the D is unclear. There are 12 residues in the CDR3. Between the trimmed V and J ends, which lost 2 bases and 4 bases, there was a span of 5 bases. In germline, CDR1 is SNHLY, CDR2 FYNNEI. The CDR3 DNA follows: TGTGCCAGCAGTGAATCAATAGAGACCCAGTACTTC. It encodes CASSESIETQYF.

The chain joins TRBV20-1 to TRBJ2-5; 11 bases are a match to TRBD2. V shed 5 bases, J shed 1 base, and the junction held 3 bases outside the gene matches. The CDR3 length is 14 residues. Germline CDR1 reads DFQATT; CDR2 reads SNEGSKA (reference sequence). The CDR3 is CSARSGRAQETQYF. The CDR3 DNA follows: TGCAGTGCTCGTAGCGGGAGGGCCCAAGAGACCCAGTACTTC.

V and J are TRBV7-8 and TRBJ1-1; D uncertain. The CDR3 runs 14 residues. V was cut by 8 bases and J by 3 bases, with 16 bases left in between. CDR1 and CDR2 from the germline V gene are SGHVS and FQNEAQ. The CDR3 coding sequence is TGTGCCAGCTCATTCAACCGGGCCGACACTGAAGCTTTCTTT. It is translated as CASSFNRADTEAFF.

The chain joins TRBV4-2 to TRBJ2-4; 9 bases are a match to TRBD2. V dropped 0 bases and J dropped 8; count of bases not matched to a gene: 14. The CDR3 covers 18 residues. Germline CDR1 and CDR2: LGHNA and YNFKEQ. CDR3 nucleotide sequence: TGTGCCAGCAGCCAAGAGTATGGCGGGGGGGCAGCTTGGGACATTCAGTACTTC. As protein: CASSQEYGGGAAWDIQYF.

The chain carries TRBV29-1 and TRBJ1-2, with D possibly matching TRBD1 (5 bases). Germline V CDR1 and CDR2: SQVTM, ANQGSEA. The CDR3 has 13 amino acids. V gave up 5 bases and J gave up 6 bases, with 16 bases separating them. The CDR3 sequence: CSVTRAVNDGYTF. CDR3 in DNA: TGCAGCGTTACCAGGGCGGTTAATGATGGCTACACCTTC.

This rearrangement joins TRBV20-1 to TRBJ2-3, with TRBD2 matching over 7 bases. Trimming removed 5 bases from V and 0 bases from J; junction bases left unmatched: 11. CDR1 is DFQATT and CDR2 is SNEGSKA in the germline V gene (reference sequence). The CDR3 totals 16 residues. The CDR3: CSARPSRGGSTDTQYF. CDR3 bases: TGCAGTGCTCGCCCTTCTCGCGGGGGAAGCACAGATACGCAGTATTTT.

This chain joins TRBV12-3 or TRBV12-4 and TRBJ2-7, with a possible D match to TRBD2 (5 bases). The CDR3 extends over 18 amino acids. V was clipped by 7 bases and J by 0 bases, with 25 bases between them. CDR3 DNA sequence: TGTGCCAGCATCCAGTCGGGGTGGCCCTTAAAGGGCTCCTACGAGCAGTACTTC. Protein sequence: CASIQSGWPLKGSYEQYF.

This clonotype has a handful of counts. The chain carries TRBV29-1 and TRBJ2-5; D perhaps matches TRBD2 (5 bases). There are 13 residues in the CDR3. V dropped 6 bases and J dropped 0 bases, with 11 bases sitting between them. The germline gives CDR1 SQVTM, CDR2 ANQGSEA. The CDR3 sequence is CSVRTGYQETQYF. CDR3 sequence (DNA): TGCAGCGTGCGAACGGGATACCAAGAGACCCAGTACTTC.

The chain couples TRBV3-1 to TRBJ2-1, with 10 bases aligning to TRBD2. The CDR3 has 16 amino acids. V was clipped by 4 bases and J by 6 bases; unmatched bases: 9. Per the germline V gene, CDR1 is LGHDT and CDR2 is YNNKEL (reference sequence). CDR3 residues: CASSRDLAGVLNEQFF. The CDR3 nucleotides are TGTGCCAGCAGCCGCGATCTAGCGGGAGTTCTCAATGAGCAGTTCTTC.

The chain has TRBV2 and TRBJ2-5; tentative D call: TRBD2 (5 bases). V was trimmed by 9 bases and J by 5 bases, leaving 13 bases between them. The CDR3 sequence is 12 residues long. CDR1 and CDR2 from the germline V gene are SNHLY and FYNNEI. The CDR3 nucleotides read TGTGCCAGGGGAGCTGACCGGGAGACCCAGTACTTC. Translation: CARGADRETQYF.

The sample holds a few counts of this clonotype. This chain uses TRBV29-1 with TRBJ2-3, with no clear D. Germline V gene sequence: CDR1 SQVTM, CDR2 ANQGSEA. Deletions cut 4 bases from V and 1 base from J, with 12 bases between. This CDR3 has 14 amino acids. As DNA, the CDR3 is TGCAGCGTTGGTAGCTACGCCCGCACAGATACGCAGTATTTT. This gives the protein CSVGSYARTDTQYF.